Sequencing of this T cell receptor (beta chain) was carried out in a study of blood T cells in healthy people across ages. Study results and limitations: Getting older went along with TCR beta diversity per million T cells dropping roughly linearly.

A remark on this clonotype: Antigen unknown.

Every donor gave 7.5 to 10 milliliters of peripheral blood. Every sample yielded at least 6.5 million isolated PBMCs. The CDR3 consists of 12 residues. Trimming removed 6 bases from V and 12 bases from J, with 18 bases in between. Germline loops: CDR1 DFQATT, CDR2 SNEGSKA (reference sequence). Alongside a J-beta primer mix, a sample-barcoded 5' primer served in a second PCR lasting roughly 6 to 11 cycles. MiXCR was run by TCRdb on the 5' RACE reads, yielding one entry per CDR3 protein. The sample consists of 890,000 or so distinct CDR3 sequences, around 68% of them appearing once. The source material was blood. The V and J genes are TRBV20-1 and TRBJ2-4; D is unclear. The receptor was derived from a man aged 25 to 40 in good health. In DNA form, the CDR3 reads TGCAGTGCCCAGTCGGCAGGTTGGACTCAGTACTTC. It is translated as CSAQSAGWTQYF.